A single T cell receptor (beta chain) is shown here with its context. Using immunoSEQ multiplex PCR, the repertoire was profiled, and TCRdb retains in-frame clones only, with some absent. The table shows 20,000 to 30,000 clones, with around 95% occurring only once. Specified treatment: preoperative locoregional IRX-2 cytokine immunotherapy. Samples came from a phase Ib trial of preoperative locoregional IRX-2 cytokine immunotherapy. This sample is part of a study of preoperative IRX-2 immunotherapy in early breast cancer. The V and J ends lost 5 bases and 5 bases respectively, with 16 bases between them. In germline, CDR1 is SGHAT, CDR2 FQNNGV. CDR3 length: 16 amino acids.

Specimen: tumor tissue, collected after IRX-2 immunotherapy. The source is a human donor with breast cancer. The chain recombines TRBV11-2 with TRBJ1-6; D might be TRBD1 (6 bases). The CDR3 DNA reads as TGTGCCAGCAGCCACCCTCACAGGGTGAATAATTCACCCCTCCACTTT. Translated, it gives CASSHPHRVNNSPLHF.